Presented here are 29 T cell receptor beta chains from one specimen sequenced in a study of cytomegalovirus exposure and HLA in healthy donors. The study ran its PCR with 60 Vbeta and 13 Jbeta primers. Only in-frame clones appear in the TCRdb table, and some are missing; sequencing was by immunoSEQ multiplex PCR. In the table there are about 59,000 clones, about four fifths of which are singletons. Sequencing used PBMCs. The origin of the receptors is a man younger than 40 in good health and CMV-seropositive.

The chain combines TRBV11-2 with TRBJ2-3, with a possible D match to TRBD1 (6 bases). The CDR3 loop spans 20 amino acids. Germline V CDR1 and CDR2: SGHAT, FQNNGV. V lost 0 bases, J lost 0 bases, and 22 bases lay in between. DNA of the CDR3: TGTGCCAGCAGCTTAGAGCCCCCTCCTGCCGGGACACACAGCACAGATACGCAGTATTTT. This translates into CASSLEPPPAGTHSTDTQYF. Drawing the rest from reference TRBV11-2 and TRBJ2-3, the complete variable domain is EAGVAQSPRYKIIEKRQSVAFWCNPISGHATLYWYQQILGQGPKLLIQFQNNGVVDDSQLPKDRFSAERLKGVDSTLKIQPAKLEDSAVYLCASSLEPPPAGTHSTDTQYFGPGTRLTVL.

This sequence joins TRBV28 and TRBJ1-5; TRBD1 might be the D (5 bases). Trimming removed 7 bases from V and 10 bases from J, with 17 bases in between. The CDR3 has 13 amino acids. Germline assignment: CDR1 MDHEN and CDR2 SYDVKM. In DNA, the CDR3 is TGTGCCAGCACCCTGGCCGGGGGGGACCCCCAGCATTTT. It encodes CASTLAGGDPQHF.

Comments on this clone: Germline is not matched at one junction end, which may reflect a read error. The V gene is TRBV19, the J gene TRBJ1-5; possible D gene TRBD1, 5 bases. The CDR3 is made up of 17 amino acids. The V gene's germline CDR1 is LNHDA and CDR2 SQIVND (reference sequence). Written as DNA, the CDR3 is TGTGCCAGTAGTTTAGAGTGGGGGAGGAGTAGCAATCAGCCCCAGCATTTT. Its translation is CASSLEWGRSSNQPQHF.

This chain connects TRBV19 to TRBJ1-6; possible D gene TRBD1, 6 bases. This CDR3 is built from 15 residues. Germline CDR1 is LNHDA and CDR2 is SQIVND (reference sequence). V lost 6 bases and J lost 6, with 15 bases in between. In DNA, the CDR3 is TGTGCCAGTAGAGTCCAGGGGCGGCTTAATTCACCCCTCCACTTT. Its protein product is CASRVQGRLNSPLHF. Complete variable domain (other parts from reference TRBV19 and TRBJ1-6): DGGITQSPKYLFRKEGQNVTLSCEQNLNHDAMYWYRQDPGQGLRLIYYSQIVNDFQKGDIAEGYSVSREKKESFPLTVTSAQKNPTAFYLCASRVQGRLNSPLHFGNGTRLTVT.

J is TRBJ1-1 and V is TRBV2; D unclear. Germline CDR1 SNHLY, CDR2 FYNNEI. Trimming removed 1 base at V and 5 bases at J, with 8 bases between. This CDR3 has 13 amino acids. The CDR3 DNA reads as TGTGCCAGCAGTGAAGAACTCGGGACTGAAGCTTTCTTT. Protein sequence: CASSEELGTEAFF.

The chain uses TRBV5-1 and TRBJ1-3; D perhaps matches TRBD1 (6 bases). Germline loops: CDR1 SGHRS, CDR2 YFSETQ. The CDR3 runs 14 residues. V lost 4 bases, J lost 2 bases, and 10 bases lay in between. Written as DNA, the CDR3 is TGCGCCAGCAGCCCGGACAGACCTGGAAACACCATATATTTT. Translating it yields CASSPDRPGNTIYF.

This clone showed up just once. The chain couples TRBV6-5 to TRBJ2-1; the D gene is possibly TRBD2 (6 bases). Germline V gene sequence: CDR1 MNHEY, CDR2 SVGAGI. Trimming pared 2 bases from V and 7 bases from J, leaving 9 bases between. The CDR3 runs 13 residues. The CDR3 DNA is TGTGCCAGCAGTTACAGAGGGAGGAATGAGCAGTTCTTC. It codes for CASSYRGRNEQFF.

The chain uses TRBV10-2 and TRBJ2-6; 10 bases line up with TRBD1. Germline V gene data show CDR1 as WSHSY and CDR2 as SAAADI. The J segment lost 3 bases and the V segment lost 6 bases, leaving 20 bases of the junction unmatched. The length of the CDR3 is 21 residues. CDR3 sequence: CASSHGQGVIHLSFGANVLTF. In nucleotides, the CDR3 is TGCGCCAGCAGCCATGGACAGGGGGTAATCCATCTAAGTTTTGGGGCCAACGTCCTGACTTTC.

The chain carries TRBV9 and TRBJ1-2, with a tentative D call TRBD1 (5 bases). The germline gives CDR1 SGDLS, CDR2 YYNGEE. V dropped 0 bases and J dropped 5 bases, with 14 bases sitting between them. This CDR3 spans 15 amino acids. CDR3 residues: CASSVEAYSGYGYTF. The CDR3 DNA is TGTGCCAGCAGCGTAGAAGCCTATTCAGGGTATGGCTACACCTTC.

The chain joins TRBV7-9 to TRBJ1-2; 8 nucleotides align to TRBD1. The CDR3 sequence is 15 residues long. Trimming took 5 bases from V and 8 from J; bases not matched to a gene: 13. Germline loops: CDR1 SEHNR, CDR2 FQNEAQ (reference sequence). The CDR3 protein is CASSLFDRGVSGYTF. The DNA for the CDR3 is TGTGCCAGCAGCCTGTTCGACAGGGGAGTGAGCGGCTACACCTTC.

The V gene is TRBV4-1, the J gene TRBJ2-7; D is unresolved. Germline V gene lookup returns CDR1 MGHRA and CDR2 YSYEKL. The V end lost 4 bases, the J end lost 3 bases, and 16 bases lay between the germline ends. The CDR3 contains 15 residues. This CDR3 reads CASSPKTSTVYEQYF. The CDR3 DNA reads TGCGCCAGCAGCCCGAAGACGAGTACAGTCTACGAGCAGTACTTC.

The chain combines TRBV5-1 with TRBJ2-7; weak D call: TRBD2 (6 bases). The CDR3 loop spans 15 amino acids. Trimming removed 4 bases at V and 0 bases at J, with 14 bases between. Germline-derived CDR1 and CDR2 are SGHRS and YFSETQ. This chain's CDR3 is CASSPGDGSSYEQYF. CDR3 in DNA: TGCGCCAGCAGCCCGGGGGACGGGAGCTCCTACGAGCAGTACTTC.

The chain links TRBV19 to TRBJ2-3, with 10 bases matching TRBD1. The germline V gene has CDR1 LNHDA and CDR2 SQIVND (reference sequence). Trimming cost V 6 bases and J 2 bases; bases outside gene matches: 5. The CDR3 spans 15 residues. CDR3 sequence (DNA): TGTGCCAGTAGCCGAGGGACAGGGGCCACAGATACGCAGTATTTT. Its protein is CASSRGTGATDTQYF. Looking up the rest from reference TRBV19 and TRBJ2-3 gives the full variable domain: DGGITQSPKYLFRKEGQNVTLSCEQNLNHDAMYWYRQDPGQGLRLIYYSQIVNDFQKGDIAEGYSVSREKKESFPLTVTSAQKNPTAFYLCASSRGTGATDTQYFGPGTRLTVL.

As DNA, the CDR3 is TGTGCCAGCAGCTTCGACAGGGTAATATCGGGGACTGAAGCTTTCTTT. Translated: CASSFDRVISGTEAFF. The V gene is TRBV7-6, the J gene TRBJ1-1, with 7 bases lining up with TRBD1. This CDR3 region has 16 residues. With 3 bases clipped from V and 5 bases from J, the junction kept 12 bases outside the gene matches. Per the germline V gene, CDR1 is SGHVS and CDR2 is FNYEAQ.

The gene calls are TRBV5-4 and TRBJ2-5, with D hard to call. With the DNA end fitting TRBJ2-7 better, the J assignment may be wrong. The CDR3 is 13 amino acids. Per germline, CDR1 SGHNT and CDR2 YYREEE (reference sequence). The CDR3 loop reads CASSLQTNYEQYF. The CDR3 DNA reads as TGTGCCAGCAGCTTGCAAACAAACTACGAGCAGTACTTC.

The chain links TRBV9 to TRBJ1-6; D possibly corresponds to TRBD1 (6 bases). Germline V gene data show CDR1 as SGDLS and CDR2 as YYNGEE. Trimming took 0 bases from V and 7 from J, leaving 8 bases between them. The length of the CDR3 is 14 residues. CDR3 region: CASSVAGENSPLHF. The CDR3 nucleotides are TGTGCCAGCAGCGTAGCAGGGGAAAATTCACCCCTCCACTTT.

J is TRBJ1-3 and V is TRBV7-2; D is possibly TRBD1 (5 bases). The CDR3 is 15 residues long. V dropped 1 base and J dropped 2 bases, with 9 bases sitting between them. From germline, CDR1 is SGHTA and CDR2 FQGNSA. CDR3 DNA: TGTGCCAGCAGCTTAGTGGAAGGGGCTGGAAACACCATATATTTT. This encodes CASSLVEGAGNTIYF.

This CDR3 reads CASSLTLRGEKLFF. The CDR3 DNA reads TGTGCCAGCAGTCTGACACTCAGGGGTGAAAAACTGTTTTTT. The V call is TRBV27, the J call TRBJ1-4; TRBD1 might be the D (6 bases). V was clipped by 5 bases and J by 7 bases, with 14 bases between them. Germline CDR1 reads MNHEY; CDR2 reads SMNVEV (reference sequence). This CDR3 has 14 amino acids. The whole variable domain, remainder taken from reference TRBV27 and TRBJ1-4, is EAQVTQNPRYLITVTGKKLTVTCSQNMNHEYMSWYRQDPGLGLRQIYYSMNVEVTDKGDVPEGYKVSRKEKRNFPLILESPSPNQTSLYFCASSLTLRGEKLFFGSGTQLSVL.

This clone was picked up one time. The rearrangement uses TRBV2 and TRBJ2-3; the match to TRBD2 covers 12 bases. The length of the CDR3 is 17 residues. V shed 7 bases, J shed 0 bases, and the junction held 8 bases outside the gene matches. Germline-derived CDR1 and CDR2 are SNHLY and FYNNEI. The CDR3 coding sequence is TGTGCCAGCATTAGACTAGCGGGGGACTCTAGCACAGATACGCAGTATTTT. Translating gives CASIRLAGDSSTDTQYF.

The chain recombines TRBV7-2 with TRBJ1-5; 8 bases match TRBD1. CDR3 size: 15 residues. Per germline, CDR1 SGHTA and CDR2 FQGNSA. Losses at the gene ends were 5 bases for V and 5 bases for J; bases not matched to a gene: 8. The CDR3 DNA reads TGTGCCAGCAGCAGATACAGGGGGTTGGATCAGCCCCAGCATTTT. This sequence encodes CASSRYRGLDQPQHF.

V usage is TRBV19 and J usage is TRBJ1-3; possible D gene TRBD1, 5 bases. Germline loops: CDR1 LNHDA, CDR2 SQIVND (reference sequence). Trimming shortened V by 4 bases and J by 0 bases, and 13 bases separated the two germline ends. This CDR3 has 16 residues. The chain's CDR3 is CASSSNRLSSGNTIYF. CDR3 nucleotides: TGTGCCAGTAGTAGCAACAGGTTGTCCTCTGGAAACACCATATATTTT. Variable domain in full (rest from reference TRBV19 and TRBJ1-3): DGGITQSPKYLFRKEGQNVTLSCEQNLNHDAMYWYRQDPGQGLRLIYYSQIVNDFQKGDIAEGYSVSREKKESFPLTVTSAQKNPTAFYLCASSSNRLSSGNTIYFGEGSWLTVV.

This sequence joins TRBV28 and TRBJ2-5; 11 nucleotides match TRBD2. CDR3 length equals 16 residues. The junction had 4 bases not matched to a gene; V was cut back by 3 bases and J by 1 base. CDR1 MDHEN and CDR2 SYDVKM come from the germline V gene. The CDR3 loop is CASSFTSGGFQETQYF. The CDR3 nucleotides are TGTGCCAGCAGTTTTACTAGCGGGGGATTCCAAGAGACCCAGTACTTC.

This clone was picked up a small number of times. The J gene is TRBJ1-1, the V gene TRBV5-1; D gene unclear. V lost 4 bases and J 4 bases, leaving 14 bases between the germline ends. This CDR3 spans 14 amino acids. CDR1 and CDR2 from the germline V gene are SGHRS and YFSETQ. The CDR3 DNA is TGCGCCAGCAGCCCGCCCGGGAGGCTCACTGAAGCTTTCTTT. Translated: CASSPPGRLTEAFF.

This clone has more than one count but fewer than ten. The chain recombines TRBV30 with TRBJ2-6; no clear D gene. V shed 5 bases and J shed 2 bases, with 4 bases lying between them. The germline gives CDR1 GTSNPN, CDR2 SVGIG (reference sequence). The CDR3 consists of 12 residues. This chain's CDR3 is CAWSPGANVLTF. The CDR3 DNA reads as TGTGCCTGGTCTCCTGGGGCCAACGTCCTGACTTTC.

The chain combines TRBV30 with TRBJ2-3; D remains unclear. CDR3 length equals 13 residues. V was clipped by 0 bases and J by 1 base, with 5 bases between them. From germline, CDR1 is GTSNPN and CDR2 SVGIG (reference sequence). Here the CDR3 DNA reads TGTGCCTGGAGTGTACGCGGCACAGATACGCAGTATTTT. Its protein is CAWSVRGTDTQYF.

The CDR3 DNA follows: TGTGCCAGCAGCTTAGGAGGTGGAAACACCATATATTTT. Translating it yields CASSLGGGNTIYF. The gene calls are TRBV7-9 and TRBJ1-3; D not certain. CDR3 size: 13 residues. V was cut by 1 base and J by 3 bases, with 4 bases left in between. Germline values: CDR1 SEHNR, CDR2 FQNEAQ (reference sequence).

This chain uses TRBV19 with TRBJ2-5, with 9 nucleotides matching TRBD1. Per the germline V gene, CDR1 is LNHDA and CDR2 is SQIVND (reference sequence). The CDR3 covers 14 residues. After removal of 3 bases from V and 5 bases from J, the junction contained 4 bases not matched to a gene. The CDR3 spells CASSIGTGWETQYF. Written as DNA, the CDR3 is TGTGCCAGTAGTATCGGGACAGGGTGGGAGACCCAGTACTTC.

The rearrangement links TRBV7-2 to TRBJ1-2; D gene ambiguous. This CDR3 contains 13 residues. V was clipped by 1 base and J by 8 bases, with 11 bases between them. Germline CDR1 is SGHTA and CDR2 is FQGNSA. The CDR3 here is CASSLGSGGGYTF. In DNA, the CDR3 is TGTGCCAGCAGCTTAGGATCCGGCGGGGGCTACACCTTC.

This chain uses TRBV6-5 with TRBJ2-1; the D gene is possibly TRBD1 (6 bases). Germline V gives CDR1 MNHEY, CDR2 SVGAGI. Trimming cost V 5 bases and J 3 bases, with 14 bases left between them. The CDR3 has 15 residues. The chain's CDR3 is CASSHDSGDYNEQFF. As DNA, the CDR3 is TGTGCCAGCAGTCACGACTCAGGGGACTACAATGAGCAGTTCTTC.